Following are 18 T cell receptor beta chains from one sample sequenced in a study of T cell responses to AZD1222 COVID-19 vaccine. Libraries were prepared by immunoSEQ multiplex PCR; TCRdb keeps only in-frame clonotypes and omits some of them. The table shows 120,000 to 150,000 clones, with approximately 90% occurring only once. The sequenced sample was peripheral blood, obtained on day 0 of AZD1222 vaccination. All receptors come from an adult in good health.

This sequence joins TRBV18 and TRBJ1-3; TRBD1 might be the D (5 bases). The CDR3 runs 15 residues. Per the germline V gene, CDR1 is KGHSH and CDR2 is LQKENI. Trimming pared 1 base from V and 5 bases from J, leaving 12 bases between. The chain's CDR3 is CASSPLQEVRNTIYF. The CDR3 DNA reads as TGTGCCAGCTCACCACTACAGGAAGTAAGAAACACCATATATTTT. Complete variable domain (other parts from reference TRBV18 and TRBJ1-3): NAGVMQNPRHLVRRRGQEARLRCSPMKGHSHVYWYRQLPEEGLKFMVYLQKENIIDESGMPKERFSAEFPKEGPSILRIQQVVRGDSAAYFCASSPLQEVRNTIYFGEGSWLTVV.

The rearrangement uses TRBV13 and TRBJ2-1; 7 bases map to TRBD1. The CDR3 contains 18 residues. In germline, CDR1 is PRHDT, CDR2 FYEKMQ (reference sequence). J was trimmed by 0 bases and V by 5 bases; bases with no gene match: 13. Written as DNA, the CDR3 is TGTGCCAGCAGCCGCCGGGACAGCATGATAAGCTCCTACAATGAGCAGTTCTTC. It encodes CASSRRDSMISSYNEQFF.

The CDR3 DNA sequence: TGCGCCAGCAGCCCCGGACGGACAGGGGAAAATGAAAAACTGTTTTTT. This encodes CASSPGRTGENEKLFF. The chain employs TRBV5-1 and TRBJ1-4; 9 bases match TRBD1. The ends lost 4 bases at V and 5 bases at J; junction bases unmatched: 9. The CDR3 covers 16 residues. CDR1 and CDR2 from the germline V gene are SGHRS and YFSETQ.

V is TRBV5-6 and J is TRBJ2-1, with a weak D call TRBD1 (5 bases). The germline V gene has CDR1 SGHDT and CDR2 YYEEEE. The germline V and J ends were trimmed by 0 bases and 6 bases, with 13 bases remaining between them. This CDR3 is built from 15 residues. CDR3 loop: CASSLVGRRLNEQFF. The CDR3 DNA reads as TGTGCCAGCAGCTTGGTGGGGCGAAGGCTCAATGAGCAGTTCTTC.

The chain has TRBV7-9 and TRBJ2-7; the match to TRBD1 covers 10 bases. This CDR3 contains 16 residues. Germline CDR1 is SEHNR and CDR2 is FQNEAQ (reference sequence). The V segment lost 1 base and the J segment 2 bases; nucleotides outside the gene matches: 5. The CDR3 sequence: CASSLGVGTGAYEQYF. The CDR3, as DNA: TGTGCCAGCAGCTTAGGAGTCGGGACAGGGGCCTACGAGCAGTACTTC. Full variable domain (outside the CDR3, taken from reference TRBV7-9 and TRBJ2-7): DTGVSQNPRHKITKRGQNVTFRCDPISEHNRLYWYRQTLGQGPEFLTYFQNEAQLEKSRLLSDRFSAERPKGSFSTLEIQRTEQGDSAMYLCASSLGVGTGAYEQYFGPGTRLTVT.

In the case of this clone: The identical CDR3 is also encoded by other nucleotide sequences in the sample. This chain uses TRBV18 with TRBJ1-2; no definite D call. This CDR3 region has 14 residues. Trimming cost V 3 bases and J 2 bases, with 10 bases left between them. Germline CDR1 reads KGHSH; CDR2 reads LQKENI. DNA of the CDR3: TGTGCCAGCTCACCGGTGGGAAGGAACTATGGCTACACCTTC. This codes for CASSPVGRNYGYTF.

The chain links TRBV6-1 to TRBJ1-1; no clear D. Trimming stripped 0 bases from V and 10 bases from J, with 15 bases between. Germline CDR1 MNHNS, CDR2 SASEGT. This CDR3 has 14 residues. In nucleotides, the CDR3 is TGTGCCAGCAGTGAAGCTGTGAGGAGGGCTTCAGCTTTCTTT. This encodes CASSEAVRRASAFF.

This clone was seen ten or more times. The DNA of the CDR3 is TGTGCCAGCAGCCCTCTGGGGAGTAGCAATCAGCCCCAGCATTTT. Its protein is CASSPLGSSNQPQHF. This rearrangement joins TRBV28 to TRBJ1-5, with D hard to call. The CDR3 sequence is 15 residues long. Germline lookup yields CDR1 MDHEN and CDR2 SYDVKM. The V end lost 6 bases, the J end lost 0 bases, and 12 bases lay between the germline ends.

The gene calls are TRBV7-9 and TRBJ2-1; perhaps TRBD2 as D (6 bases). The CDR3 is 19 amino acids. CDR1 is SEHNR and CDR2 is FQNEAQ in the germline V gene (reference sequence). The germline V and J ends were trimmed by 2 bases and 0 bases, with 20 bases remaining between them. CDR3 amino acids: CASSLLPGLDGDSYNEQFF. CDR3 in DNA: TGTGCCAGCAGCTTACTCCCGGGACTCGATGGAGACTCCTACAATGAGCAGTTCTTC.

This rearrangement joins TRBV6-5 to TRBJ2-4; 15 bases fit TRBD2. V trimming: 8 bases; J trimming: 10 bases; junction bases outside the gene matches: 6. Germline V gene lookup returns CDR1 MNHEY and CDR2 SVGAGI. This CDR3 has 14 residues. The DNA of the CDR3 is TGTGCCAGCGGGACTAGCGGGGGGCCGGAGATTCAGTACTTC. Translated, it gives CASGTSGGPEIQYF.

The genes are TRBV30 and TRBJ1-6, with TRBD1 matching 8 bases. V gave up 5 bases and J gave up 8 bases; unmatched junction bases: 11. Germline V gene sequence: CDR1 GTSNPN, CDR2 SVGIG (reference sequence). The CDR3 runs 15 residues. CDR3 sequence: CAWEDREVFHSPLHF. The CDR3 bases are TGTGCCTGGGAGGACAGGGAGGTTTTCCATTCACCCCTCCACTTT. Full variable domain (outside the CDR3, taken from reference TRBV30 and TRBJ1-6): SQTIHQWPATLVQPVGSPLSLECTVEGTSNPNLYWYRQAAGRGLQLLFYSVGIGQISSEVPQNLSASRPQDRQFILSSKKLLLSDSGFYLCAWEDREVFHSPLHFGNGTRLTVT.

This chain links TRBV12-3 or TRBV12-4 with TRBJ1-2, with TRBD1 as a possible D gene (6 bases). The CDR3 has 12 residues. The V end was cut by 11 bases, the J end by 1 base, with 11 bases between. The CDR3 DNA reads TGTGCCCTTCAGGGGATTAACTATGGCTACACCTTC. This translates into CALQGINYGYTF.

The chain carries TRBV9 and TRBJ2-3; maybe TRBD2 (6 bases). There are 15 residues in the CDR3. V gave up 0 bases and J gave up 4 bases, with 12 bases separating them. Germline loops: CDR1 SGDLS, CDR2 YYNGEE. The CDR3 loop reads CASSVVAGRADTQYF. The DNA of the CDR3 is TGTGCCAGCAGCGTAGTTGCGGGAAGAGCAGATACGCAGTATTTT.

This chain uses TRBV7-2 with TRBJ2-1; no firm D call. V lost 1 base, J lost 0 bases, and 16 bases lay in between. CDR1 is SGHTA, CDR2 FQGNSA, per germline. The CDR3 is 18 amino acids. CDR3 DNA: TGTGCCAGCAGCTTAGGCTTTGGCTACTCAAGCTCCTACAATGAGCAGTTCTTC. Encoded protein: CASSLGFGYSSSYNEQFF.

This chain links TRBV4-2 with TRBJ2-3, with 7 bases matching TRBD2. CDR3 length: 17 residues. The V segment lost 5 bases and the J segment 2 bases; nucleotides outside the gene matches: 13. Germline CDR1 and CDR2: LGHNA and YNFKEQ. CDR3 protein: CASSSDSSGTPTDTQYF. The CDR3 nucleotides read TGTGCCAGCAGCTCAGACTCAAGCGGGACTCCCACAGATACGCAGTATTTT.

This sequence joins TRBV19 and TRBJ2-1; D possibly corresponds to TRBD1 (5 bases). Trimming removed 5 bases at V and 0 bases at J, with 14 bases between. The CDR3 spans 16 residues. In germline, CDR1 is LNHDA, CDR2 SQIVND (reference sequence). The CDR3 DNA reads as TGTGCCAGTAGTTCCCGACAGAAAAGCTCCTACAATGAGCAGTTCTTC. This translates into CASSSRQKSSYNEQFF. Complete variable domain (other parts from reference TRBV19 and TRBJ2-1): DGGITQSPKYLFRKEGQNVTLSCEQNLNHDAMYWYRQDPGQGLRLIYYSQIVNDFQKGDIAEGYSVSREKKESFPLTVTSAQKNPTAFYLCASSSRQKSSYNEQFFGPGTRLTVL.

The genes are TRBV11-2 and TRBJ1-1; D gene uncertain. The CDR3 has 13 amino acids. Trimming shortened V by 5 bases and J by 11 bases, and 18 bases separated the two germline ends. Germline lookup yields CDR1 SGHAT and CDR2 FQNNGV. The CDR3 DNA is TGTGCCAGCAGCCATGGGATTTCCACCATGGCTTTCTTT. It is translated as CASSHGISTMAFF.

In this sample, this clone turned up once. The CDR3 DNA sequence: TGCAGCGTTATGGGCCCTGAAAACACTGAAGCTTTCTTT. This sequence encodes CSVMGPENTEAFF. The rearrangement uses TRBV29-1 and TRBJ1-1; unclear D gene. Trimming cost V 5 bases and J 2 bases, with 12 bases left between them. The CDR3 is 13 residues long. Germline values: CDR1 SQVTM, CDR2 ANQGSEA.